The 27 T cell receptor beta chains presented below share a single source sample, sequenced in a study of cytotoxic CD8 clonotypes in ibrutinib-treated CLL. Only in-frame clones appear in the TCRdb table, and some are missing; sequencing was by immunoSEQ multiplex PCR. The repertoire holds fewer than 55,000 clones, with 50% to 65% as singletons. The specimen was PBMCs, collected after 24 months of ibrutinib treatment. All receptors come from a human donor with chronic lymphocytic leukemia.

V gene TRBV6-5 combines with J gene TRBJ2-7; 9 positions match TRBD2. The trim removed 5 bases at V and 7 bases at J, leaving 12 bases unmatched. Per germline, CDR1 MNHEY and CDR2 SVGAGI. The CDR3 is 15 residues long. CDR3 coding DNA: TGTGCCAGCAGTCCCGCCAAGCGGGGGGTCGGGGAGCAGTACTTC. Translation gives CASSPAKRGVGEQYF.

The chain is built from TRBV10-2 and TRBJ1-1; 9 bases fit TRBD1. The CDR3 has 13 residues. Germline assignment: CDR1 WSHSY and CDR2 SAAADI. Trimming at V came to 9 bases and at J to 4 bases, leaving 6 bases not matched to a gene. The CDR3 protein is CASKTGGRTEAFF. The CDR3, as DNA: TGCGCCAGTAAGACAGGGGGTCGCACTGAAGCTTTCTTT.

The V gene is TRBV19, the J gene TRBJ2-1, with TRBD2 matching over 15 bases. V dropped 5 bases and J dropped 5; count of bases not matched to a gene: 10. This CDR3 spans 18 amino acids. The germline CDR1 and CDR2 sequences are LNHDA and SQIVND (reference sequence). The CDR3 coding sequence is TGTGCCAGTAGTGGGACTAGCGGGGGGCTAGGGGCACACAATGAGCAGTTCTTC. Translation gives CASSGTSGGLGAHNEQFF. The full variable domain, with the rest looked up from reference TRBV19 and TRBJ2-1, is DGGITQSPKYLFRKEGQNVTLSCEQNLNHDAMYWYRQDPGQGLRLIYYSQIVNDFQKGDIAEGYSVSREKKESFPLTVTSAQKNPTAFYLCASSGTSGGLGAHNEQFFGPGTRLTVL.

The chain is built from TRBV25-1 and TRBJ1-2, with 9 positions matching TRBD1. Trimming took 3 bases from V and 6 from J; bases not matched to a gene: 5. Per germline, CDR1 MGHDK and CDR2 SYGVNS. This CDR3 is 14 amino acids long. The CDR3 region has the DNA TGTGCCAGCAGTGAGATCACAGGGGGCGATGGCTACACCTTC. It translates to CASSEITGGDGYTF.

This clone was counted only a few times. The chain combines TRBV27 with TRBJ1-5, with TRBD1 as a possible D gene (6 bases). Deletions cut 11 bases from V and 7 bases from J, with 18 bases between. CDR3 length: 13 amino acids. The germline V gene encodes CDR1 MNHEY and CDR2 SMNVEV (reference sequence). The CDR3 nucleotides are TGTGCCGTTAGCCCGGGGGCCTGGCAGCCCCAGCATTTT. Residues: CAVSPGAWQPQHF.

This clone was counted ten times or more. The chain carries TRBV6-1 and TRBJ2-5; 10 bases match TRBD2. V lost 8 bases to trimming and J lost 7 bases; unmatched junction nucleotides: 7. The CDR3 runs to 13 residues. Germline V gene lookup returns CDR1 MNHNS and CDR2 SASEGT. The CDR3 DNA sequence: TGTGCCAGCGGAAGCGGGAGGGGCGGGACCCAGTACTTC. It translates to CASGSGRGGTQYF.

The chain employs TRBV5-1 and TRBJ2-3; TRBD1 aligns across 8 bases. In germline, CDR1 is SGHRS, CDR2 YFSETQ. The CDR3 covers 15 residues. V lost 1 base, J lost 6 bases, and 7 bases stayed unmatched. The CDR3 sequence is CASSLSGTGGDTQYF. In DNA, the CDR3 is TGCGCCAGCAGCTTGTCCGGGACAGGAGGGGATACGCAGTATTTT.

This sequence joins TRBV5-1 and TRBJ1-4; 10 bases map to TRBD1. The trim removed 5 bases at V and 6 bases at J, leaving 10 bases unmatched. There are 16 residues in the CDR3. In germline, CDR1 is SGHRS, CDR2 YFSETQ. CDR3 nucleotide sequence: TGCGCCAGCAGGACAGGGGGCCCAATGGCTGATGAAAAACTGTTTTTT. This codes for CASRTGGPMADEKLFF.

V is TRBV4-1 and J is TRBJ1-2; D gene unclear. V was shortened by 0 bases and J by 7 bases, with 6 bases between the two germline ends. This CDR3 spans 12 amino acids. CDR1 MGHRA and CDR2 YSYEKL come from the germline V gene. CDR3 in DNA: TGCGCCAGCAGCCAAGAGGCAGGTGGCTACACCTTC. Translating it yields CASSQEAGGYTF.

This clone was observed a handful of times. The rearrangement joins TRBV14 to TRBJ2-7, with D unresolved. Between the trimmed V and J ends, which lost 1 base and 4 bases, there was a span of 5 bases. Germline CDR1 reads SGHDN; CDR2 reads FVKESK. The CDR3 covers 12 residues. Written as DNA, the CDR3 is TGTGCCAGCAGCCAAGGGTGGTACGAGCAGTACTTC. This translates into CASSQGWYEQYF.

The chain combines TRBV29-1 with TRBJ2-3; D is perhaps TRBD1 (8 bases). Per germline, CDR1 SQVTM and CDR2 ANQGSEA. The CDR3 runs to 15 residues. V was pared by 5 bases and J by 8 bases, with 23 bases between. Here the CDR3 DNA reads TGCAGCGTTCTACGCGGGGGACAGGCCGAGGGTACGCAGTATTTT. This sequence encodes CSVLRGGQAEGTQYF.

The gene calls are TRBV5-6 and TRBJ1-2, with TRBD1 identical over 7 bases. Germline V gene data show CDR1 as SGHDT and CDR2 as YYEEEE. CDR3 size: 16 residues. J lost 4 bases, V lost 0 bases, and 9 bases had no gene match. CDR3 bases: TGTGCCAGCAGCTTGGGAGTTGCAGGGGGTCTCTATGGCTACACCTTC. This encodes CASSLGVAGGLYGYTF.

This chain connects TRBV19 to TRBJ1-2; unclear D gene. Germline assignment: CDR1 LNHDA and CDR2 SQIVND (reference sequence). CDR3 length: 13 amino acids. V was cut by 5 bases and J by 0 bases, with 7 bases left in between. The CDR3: CASSLPANYGYTF. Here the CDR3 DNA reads TGTGCCAGTAGTCTACCAGCTAACTATGGCTACACCTTC.

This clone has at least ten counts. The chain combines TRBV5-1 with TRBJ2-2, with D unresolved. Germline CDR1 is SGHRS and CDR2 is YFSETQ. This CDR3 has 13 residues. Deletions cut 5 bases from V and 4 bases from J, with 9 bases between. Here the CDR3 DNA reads TGCGCCAGCAGGCAGGACCCCACCGGGGAGCTGTTTTTT. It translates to CASRQDPTGELFF.

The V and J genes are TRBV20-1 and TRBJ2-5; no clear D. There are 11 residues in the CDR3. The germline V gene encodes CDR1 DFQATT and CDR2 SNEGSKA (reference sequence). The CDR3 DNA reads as TGCAGCCCAAGGTTGGAAGAGACCCAGTACTTC. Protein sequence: CSPRLEETQYF.

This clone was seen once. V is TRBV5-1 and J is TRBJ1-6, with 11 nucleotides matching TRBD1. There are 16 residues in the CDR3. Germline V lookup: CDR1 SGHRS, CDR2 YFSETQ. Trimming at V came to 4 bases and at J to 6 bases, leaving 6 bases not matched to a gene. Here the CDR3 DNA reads TGCGCCAGCAGCGAACGGACAGGGGGCTCTAATTCACCCCTCCACTTT. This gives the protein CASSERTGGSNSPLHF.

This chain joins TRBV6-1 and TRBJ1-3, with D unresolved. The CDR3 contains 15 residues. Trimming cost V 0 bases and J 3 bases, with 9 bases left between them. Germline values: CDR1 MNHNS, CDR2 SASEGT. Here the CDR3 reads CASSEAEGIGNTIYF. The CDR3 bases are TGTGCCAGCAGTGAAGCGGAGGGAATTGGAAACACCATATATTTT.

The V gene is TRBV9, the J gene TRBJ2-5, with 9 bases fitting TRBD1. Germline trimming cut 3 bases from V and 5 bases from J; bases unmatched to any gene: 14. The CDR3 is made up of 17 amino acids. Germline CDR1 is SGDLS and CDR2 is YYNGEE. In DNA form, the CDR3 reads TGTGCCAGCAGCGCCAATCCGGGACAGGGAGGTCGGGAGACCCAGTACTTC. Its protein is CASSANPGQGGRETQYF.

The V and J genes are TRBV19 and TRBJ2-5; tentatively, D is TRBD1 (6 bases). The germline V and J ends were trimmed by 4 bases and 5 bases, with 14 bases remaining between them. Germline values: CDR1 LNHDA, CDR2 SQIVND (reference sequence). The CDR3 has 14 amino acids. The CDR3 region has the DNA TGTGCCAGTAGTAAAATACAGGGTGGTGAGACCCAGTACTTC. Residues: CASSKIQGGETQYF.

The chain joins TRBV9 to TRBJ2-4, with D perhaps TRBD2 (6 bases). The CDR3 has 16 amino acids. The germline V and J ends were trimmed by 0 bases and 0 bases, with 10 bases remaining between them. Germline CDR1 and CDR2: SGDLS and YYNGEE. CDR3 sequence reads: CASSVDPGVAKNIQYF. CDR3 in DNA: TGTGCCAGCAGCGTAGATCCGGGAGTAGCCAAAAACATTCAGTACTTC.

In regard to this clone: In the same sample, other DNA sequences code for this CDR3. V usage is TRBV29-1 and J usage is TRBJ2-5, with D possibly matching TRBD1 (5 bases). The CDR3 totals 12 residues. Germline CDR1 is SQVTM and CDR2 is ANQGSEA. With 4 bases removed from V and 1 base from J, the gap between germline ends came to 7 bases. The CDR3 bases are TGCAGCGTTGCGCAGGGCCAAGAGACCCAGTACTTC. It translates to CSVAQGQETQYF.

The CDR3 DNA reads TGTGCCAGCAGCTTAGATCGGGCGAGGCGCGACGAGCAGTACTTC. Protein product: CASSLDRARRDEQYF. The chain links TRBV11-2 to TRBJ2-7, with D uncertain. CDR3 length equals 15 residues. Trimming stripped 0 bases from V and 5 bases from J, with 14 bases between. The germline gives CDR1 SGHAT, CDR2 FQNNGV.

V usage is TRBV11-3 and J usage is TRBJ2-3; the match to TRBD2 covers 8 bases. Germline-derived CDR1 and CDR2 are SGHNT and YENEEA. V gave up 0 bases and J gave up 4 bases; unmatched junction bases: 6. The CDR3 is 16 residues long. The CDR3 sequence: CASSLDAGGAADTQYF. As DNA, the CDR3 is TGTGCCAGCAGCTTAGATGCGGGGGGCGCAGCAGATACGCAGTATTTT. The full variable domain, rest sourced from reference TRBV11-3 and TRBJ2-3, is EAGVVQSPRYKIIEKKQPVAFWCNPISGHNTLYWYLQNLGQGPELLIRYENEEAVDDSQLPKDRFSAERLKGVDSTLKIQPAELGDSAVYLCASSLDAGGAADTQYFGPGTRLTVL.

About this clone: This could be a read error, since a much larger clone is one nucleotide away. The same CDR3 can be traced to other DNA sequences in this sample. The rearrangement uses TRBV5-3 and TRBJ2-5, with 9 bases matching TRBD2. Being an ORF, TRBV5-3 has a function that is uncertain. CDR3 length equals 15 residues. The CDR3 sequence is CASSLVLAGQETQYF. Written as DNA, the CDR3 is TGTGCCAGCAGCTTGGTACTAGCGGGCCAAGAGACCCAGTACTTC.

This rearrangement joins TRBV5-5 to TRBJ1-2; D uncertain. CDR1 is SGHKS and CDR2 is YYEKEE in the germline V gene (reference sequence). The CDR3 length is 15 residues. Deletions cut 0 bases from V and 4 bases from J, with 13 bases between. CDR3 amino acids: CASSLDLQGPYGYTF. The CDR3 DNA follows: TGTGCCAGCAGCTTGGATCTACAAGGGCCCTATGGCTACACCTTC.

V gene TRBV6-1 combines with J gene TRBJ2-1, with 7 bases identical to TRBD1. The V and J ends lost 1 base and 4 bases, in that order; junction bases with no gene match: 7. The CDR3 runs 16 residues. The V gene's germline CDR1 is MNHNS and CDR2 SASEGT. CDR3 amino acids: CASSEVAGGAYNEQFF. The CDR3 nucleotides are TGTGCCAGCAGTGAAGTGGCAGGGGGAGCTTACAATGAGCAGTTCTTC.

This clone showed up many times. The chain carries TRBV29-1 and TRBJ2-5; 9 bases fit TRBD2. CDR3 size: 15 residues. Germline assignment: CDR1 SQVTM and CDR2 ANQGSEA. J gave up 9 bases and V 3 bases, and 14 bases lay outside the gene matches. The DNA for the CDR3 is TGCAGCGTTGATCGAGGCGGGGGGGCTTCAGGGGCCCAGTACTTC. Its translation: CSVDRGGGASGAQYF.